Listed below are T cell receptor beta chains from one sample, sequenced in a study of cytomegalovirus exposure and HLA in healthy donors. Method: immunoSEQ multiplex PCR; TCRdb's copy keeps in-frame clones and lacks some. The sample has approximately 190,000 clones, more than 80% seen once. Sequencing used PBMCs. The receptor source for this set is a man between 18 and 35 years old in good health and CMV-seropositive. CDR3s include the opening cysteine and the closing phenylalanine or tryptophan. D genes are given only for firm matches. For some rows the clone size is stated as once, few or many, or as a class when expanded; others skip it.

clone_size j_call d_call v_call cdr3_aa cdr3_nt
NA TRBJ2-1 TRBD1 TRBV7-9 CASSLITGQGANEQFF TGTGCCAGCAGCTTAATCACGGGACAGGGGGCTAATGAGCAGTTCTTC
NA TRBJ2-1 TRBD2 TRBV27 CASSWRSTSGTNNEQFF TGTGCCAGCAGTTGGAGGTCGACTAGCGGGACCAACAATGAGCAGTTCTTC
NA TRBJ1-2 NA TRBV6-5 CASSTPGGPLGYTF TGTGCCAGCAGCACCCCGGGAGGCCCTTTAGGCTACACCTTC
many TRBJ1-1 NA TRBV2 CASSRPGDSMNTEAFF TGTGCCAGCAGCCGCCCAGGAGACAGCATGAACACTGAAGCTTTCTTT
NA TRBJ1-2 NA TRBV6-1 CASSEAQVYGYTF TGTGCCAGCAGTGAAGCACAGGTCTATGGCTACACCTTC
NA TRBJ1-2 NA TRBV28 CASSLGPRGSYGYTF TGTGCCAGCAGTTTAGGACCGCGGGGTAGCTATGGCTACACCTTC
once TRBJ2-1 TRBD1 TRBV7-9 CASSPRQGYNEQFF TGTGCCAGCAGCCCCCGACAGGGATACAATGAGCAGTTCTTC
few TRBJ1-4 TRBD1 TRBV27 CASSQNPGQGRELFF TGTGCCAGCAGTCAAAACCCGGGACAGGGGAGGGAACTGTTTTTT
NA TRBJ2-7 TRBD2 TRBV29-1 CSVTSGSSYEQYF TGCAGCGTCACTAGCGGTAGCTCCTACGAGCAGTACTTC
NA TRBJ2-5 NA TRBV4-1 CASSQGGGGTQETQYF TGCGCCAGCAGCCAAGGAGGCGGAGGGACTCAAGAGACCCAGTACTTC
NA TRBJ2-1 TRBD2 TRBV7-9 CASRTGTSGKGEQFF TGTGCCAGCAGGACCGGGACTAGCGGGAAAGGTGAGCAGTTCTTC
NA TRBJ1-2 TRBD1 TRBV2 CASSEQDRGGYTF TGTGCCAGCAGTGAGCAGGACAGGGGAGGCTACACCTTC
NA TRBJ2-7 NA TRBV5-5 CASSLYVSSYEQYF TGTGCCAGCAGCTTGTACGTGAGCTCCTACGAGCAGTACTTC
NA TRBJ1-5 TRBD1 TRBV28 CASRDDRGSNQPQHF TGTGCCAGCAGGGACGACAGGGGGAGCAATCAGCCCCAGCATTTT
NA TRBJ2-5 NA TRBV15 CATSRAGRAKETQYF TGTGCCACCAGCAGAGCGGGCAGGGCGAAAGAGACCCAGTACTTC
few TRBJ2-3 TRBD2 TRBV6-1 CASLAGGSRDTQYF TGTGCCAGCTTAGCGGGAGGATCTCGCGATACGCAGTATTTT
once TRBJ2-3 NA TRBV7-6 CASSLLEDTQYF TGTGCCAGCAGCTTATTGGAGGATACGCAGTATTTT
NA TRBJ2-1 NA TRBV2 CASSPRPPAVSYNEQFF TGTGCCAGCAGTCCACGGCCCCCGGCGGTTTCCTACAATGAGCAGTTCTTC
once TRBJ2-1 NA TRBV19 CASSSVSYNEQFF TGTGCCAGTAGTTCCGTCTCCTACAATGAGCAGTTCTTC
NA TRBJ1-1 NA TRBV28 CASSFSIRGSSAEAFF TGTGCCAGCAGTTTTTCAATCCGGGGGAGTAGCGCTGAAGCTTTCTTT
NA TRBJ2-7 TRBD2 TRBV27 CASTSGSGLHYEQYF TGTGCCAGCACCTCGGGTAGCGGGCTACACTACGAGCAGTACTTC
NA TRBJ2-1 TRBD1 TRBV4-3 CASSQGLTGSDEQFF TGCGCCAGCAGCCAAGGATTGACAGGGTCCGATGAGCAGTTCTTC
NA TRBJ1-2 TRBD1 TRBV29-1 CSVRDRDTNYGYTF TGCAGCGTGAGAGACAGGGACACTAACTATGGCTACACCTTC
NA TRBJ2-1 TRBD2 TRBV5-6 CASSLLGLAGVGNEQFF TGTGCCAGCAGTTTATTGGGTTTGGCGGGAGTGGGTAATGAGCAGTTCTTC
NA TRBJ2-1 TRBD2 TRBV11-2 CASRSLREGGNEQFF TGTGCCAGCAGGAGTTTGCGGGAGGGTGGCAATGAGCAGTTCTTC
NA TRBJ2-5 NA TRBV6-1 CASSGQGQETQYF TGTGCCAGCAGTGGGCAGGGCCAAGAGACCCAGTACTTC
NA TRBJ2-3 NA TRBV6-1 CASRRGSKADTQYF TGTGCCAGCCGCCGGGGTAGCAAGGCAGATACGCAGTATTTT
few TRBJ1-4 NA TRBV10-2 CASSESEAPMKKLFF TGCGCCAGCAGTGAGTCGGAGGCCCCAATGAAAAAACTGTTTTTT
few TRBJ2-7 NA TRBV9 CASSVDGLSLYEQYF TGTGCCAGCAGCGTAGACGGACTATCCCTTTACGAGCAGTACTTC
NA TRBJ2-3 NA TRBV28 CASREDGGDTQYF TGTGCCAGCAGGGAAGACGGGGGTGATACGCAGTATTTT
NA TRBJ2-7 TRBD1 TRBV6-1 CASSATGTAYEQYF TGTGCCAGCAGTGCCACCGGGACAGCTTACGAGCAGTACTTC
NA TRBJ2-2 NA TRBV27 CASSSLGLKNTGELFF TGTGCCAGCAGTTCCCTCGGACTAAAGAACACCGGGGAGCTGTTTTTT
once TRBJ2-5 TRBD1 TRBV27 CALPDRGSTQYF TGTGCCCTCCCGGACAGGGGGTCCACCCAGTACTTC
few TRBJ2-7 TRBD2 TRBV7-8 CASSLVTSGTFEQYF TGTGCCAGCAGCTTAGTTACTAGCGGGACTTTCGAGCAGTACTTC
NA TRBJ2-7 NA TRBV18 CASSPPSRYEGEQYF TGTGCCAGCTCACCTCCTTCTAGATATGAGGGCGAGCAGTACTTC
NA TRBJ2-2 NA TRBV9 CASSVNGDYTGELFF TGTGCCAGCAGCGTAAACGGGGACTACACCGGGGAGCTGTTTTTT
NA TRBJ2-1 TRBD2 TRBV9 CASSVGAGTYNEQFF TGTGCCAGCAGCGTGGGAGCGGGAACCTACAATGAGCAGTTCTTC
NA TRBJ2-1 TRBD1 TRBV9 CASSVVLQGARNEQFF TGTGCCAGCAGCGTAGTTCTACAGGGGGCTAGGAATGAGCAGTTCTTC
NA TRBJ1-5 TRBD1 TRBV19 CASSIDDRVGQPQHF TGTGCCAGTAGTATAGACGACAGGGTGGGTCAGCCCCAGCATTTT
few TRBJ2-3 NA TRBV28 CASSFGGSTDTQYF TGTGCCAGCAGTTTCGGCGGGAGCACAGATACGCAGTATTTT
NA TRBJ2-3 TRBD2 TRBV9 CASSPGLAGVVDTQYF TGTGCCAGCAGCCCTGGACTAGCGGGAGTGGTAGATACGCAGTATTTT
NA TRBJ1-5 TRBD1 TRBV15 CATSRGDRGKQPQHF TGTGCCACCAGCAGAGGCGACAGGGGAAAACAGCCCCAGCATTTT
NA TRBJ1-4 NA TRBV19 CASSRQVIEEKLFF TGTGCCAGTAGTAGACAGGTAATAGAAGAAAAACTGTTTTTT
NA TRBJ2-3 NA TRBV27 CASRSTSTDTQYF TGTGCCAGCAGATCAACTAGCACAGATACGCAGTATTTT
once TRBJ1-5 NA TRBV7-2 CASSYTGSLGNQPQHF TGTGCCAGCAGCTATACAGGGTCCCTGGGCAATCAGCCCCAGCATTTT
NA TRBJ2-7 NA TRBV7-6 CASSSRLGGPYEQYF TGTGCCAGCAGCTCACGACTTGGAGGGCCCTACGAGCAGTACTTC
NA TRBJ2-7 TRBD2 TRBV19 CASSISLAGGPDEQYF TGTGCCAGTAGTATAAGCCTAGCGGGAGGGCCTGACGAGCAGTACTTC
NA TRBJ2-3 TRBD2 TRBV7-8 CASSTRLAGFTSTDTQYF TGTGCCAGCAGCACCCGACTAGCGGGATTTACTAGCACAGATACGCAGTATTTT
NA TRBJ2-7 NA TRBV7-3 CASSLLGGEFYEQYF TGTGCCAGCAGCCTGTTGGGGGGAGAATTCTACGAGCAGTACTTC
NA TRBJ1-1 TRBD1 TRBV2 CAIRPRDRDSNTEAFF TGTGCCATCCGACCCCGGGACAGGGATTCAAACACTGAAGCTTTCTTT
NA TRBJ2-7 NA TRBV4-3 CASSQDLNGSGEQYF TGCGCCAGCAGCCAAGATTTGAACGGGTCGGGCGAGCAGTACTTC
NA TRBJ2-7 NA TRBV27 CASSLSRGRAEQYF TGTGCCAGCAGTTTATCCCGGGGAAGGGCCGAGCAGTACTTC
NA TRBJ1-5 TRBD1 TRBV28 CASRLYWDREGQPQHF TGTGCCAGCAGACTATATTGGGACAGGGAGGGCCAGCCCCAGCATTTT
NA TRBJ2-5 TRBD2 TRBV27 CASSPMAGGYLETQYF TGTGCCAGCAGTCCCATGGCGGGAGGGTATCTCGAGACCCAGTACTTC
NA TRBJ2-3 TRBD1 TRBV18 CASSPRDRVDTQYF TGTGCCAGCTCACCTCGGGACAGGGTGGATACGCAGTATTTT
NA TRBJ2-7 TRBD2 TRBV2 CASSEWELAGDYEQYF TGTGCCAGCAGTGAATGGGAACTAGCGGGAGACTACGAGCAGTACTTC
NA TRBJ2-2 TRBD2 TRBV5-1 CASSSRLGTTPGELFF TGCGCCAGCAGCTCGCGCCTCGGGACTACCCCCGGGGAGCTGTTTTTT